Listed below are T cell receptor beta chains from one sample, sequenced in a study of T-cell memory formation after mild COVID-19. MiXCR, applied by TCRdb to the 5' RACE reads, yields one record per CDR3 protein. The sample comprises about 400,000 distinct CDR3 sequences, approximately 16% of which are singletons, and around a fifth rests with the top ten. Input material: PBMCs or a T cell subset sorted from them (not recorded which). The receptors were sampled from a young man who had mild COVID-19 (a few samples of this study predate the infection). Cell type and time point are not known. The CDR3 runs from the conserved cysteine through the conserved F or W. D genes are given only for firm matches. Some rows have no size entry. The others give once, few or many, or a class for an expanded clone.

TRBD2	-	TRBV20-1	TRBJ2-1	CSARGLDLLNEQFF	TGCAGTGCTCGGGGACTAGACCTCCTCAATGAGCAGTTCTTC
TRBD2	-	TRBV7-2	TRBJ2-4	CASSAGTSGEYLAKNIQYF	TGTGCCAGCAGCGCCGGGACTAGCGGGGAGTACTTAGCCAAAAACATTCAGTACTTC
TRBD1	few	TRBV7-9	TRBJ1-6	CASSSQGEGNSPLHF	TGTGCCAGCAGCTCCCAGGGGGAAGGTAATTCACCCCTCCACTTT
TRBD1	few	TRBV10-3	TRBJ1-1	CAIRDRDRTEAFF	TGTGCCATCAGGGACAGGGATCGTACTGAAGCTTTCTTT
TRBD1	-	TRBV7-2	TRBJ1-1	CASNVRTGGNTEAFF	TGTGCCAGCAACGTAAGGACAGGGGGGAACACTGAAGCTTTCTTT
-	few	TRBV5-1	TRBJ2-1	CASRGQETNEQFF	TGCGCCAGCAGGGGGCAGGAAACCAATGAGCAGTTCTTC
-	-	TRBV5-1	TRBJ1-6	CASSLMGYRDSPLHF	TGCGCCAGCAGCTTAATGGGATACCGGGACTCACCCCTCCACTTT
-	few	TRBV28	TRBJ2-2	CASLPQGGELFF	TGTGCCAGCCTCCCCCAGGGCGGGGAGCTGTTTTTT
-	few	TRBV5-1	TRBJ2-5	CASSLFPNEEETQYF	TGCGCCAGCAGCTTGTTTCCCAATGAGGAAGAGACCCAGTACTTC
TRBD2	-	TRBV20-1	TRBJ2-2	CSARPLAGGLGGELFF	TGCAGTGCTCGACCTCTAGCGGGGGGGCTTGGCGGGGAGCTGTTTTTT
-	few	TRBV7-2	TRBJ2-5	CASSFQGSKETQYF	TGTGCCAGCAGCTTCCAGGGATCCAAAGAGACCCAGTACTTC
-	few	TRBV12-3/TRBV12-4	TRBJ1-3	CASSLEGLSGNTIYF	TGTGCCAGCAGTTTAGAGGGCCTCTCTGGAAACACCATATATTTT
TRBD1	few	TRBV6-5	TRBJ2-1	CASSYFGQANEQFF	TGTGCCAGCAGTTACTTCGGACAGGCCAATGAGCAGTTCTTC
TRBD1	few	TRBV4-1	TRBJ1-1	CASSQETPGGTEAFF	TGCGCCAGCAGCCAAGAAACCCCAGGGGGCACTGAAGCTTTCTTT
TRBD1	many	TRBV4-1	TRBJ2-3	CASSPFGTGQTDTQYF	TGCGCCAGCAGCCCATTCGGGACAGGGCAGACAGATACGCAGTATTTT
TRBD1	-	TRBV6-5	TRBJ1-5	CASSKTGVQPQHF	TGTGCCAGCAGTAAGACAGGGGTTCAGCCCCAGCATTTT
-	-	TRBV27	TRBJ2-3	CASSSRQLTDTQYF	TGTGCCAGCAGTTCCCGACAGCTCACAGATACGCAGTATTTT
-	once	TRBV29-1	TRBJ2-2	CSVQGAHTGELFF	TGCAGCGTTCAAGGGGCTCACACCGGGGAGCTGTTTTTT
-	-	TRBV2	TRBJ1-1	CASSEAATRQAFF	TGTGCCAGCAGTGAAGCGGCAACAAGGCAAGCTTTCTTT
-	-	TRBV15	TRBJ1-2	CATSKVAGSYGYTF	TGTGCCACCAGCAAAGTCGCGGGGTCCTATGGCTACACCTTC
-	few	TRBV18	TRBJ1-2	CASSPSRGGYTF	TGTGCCAGCTCACCATCCCGGGGTGGCTACACCTTC
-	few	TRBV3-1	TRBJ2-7	CASSQERGGRYEQYF	TGTGCCAGCAGCCAAGAAAGGGGCGGACGATACGAGCAGTACTTC
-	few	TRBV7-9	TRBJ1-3	CASSQRKPDSGNTIYF	TGTGCCAGCAGCCAAAGGAAGCCAGATTCTGGAAACACCATATATTTT